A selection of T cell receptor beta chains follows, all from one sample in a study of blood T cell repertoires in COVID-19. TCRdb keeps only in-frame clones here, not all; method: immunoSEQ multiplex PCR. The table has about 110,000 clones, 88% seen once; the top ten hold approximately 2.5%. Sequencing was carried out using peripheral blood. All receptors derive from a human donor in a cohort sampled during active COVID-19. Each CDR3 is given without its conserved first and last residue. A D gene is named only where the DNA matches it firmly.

ASSGTGRYNEQF	TRBJ2-1	TRBV10-2	NA	12
ASSVGQRYGYT	TRBJ1-2	TRBV9	NA	11
AWSVDPFTGGSSGANVLT	TRBJ2-6	TRBV30	TRBD2	18
ASSAWGNAKNIQY	TRBJ2-4	TRBV9	NA	13
ASRGTGGSAGYT	TRBJ1-2	TRBV6-5	TRBD1	12
ASRDRGLDTDTQY	TRBJ2-3	TRBV2	TRBD1	13
ASSQDRAGEKLF	TRBJ1-4	TRBV6-2/TRBV6-3	TRBD1	12
ASSYRGQLTYEQY	TRBJ2-7	TRBV5-8	TRBD1	13
AISEGTSGRTDTQY	TRBJ2-3	TRBV10-3	TRBD2	14
ASSSALTGETQY	TRBJ2-5	TRBV5-1	TRBD1	12
ASSKTSNDRYEQY	TRBJ2-7	TRBV5-1	NA	13
ASRTGADTEAF	TRBJ1-1	TRBV2	TRBD1	11
ASSPYRQAPYNEQF	TRBJ2-1	TRBV3-1/TRBV3-2	NA	14
ASSYGLAGETQY	TRBJ2-5	TRBV6-2/TRBV6-3	TRBD2	12
ASSLPPGSTNYGYT	TRBJ1-2	TRBV5-6	NA	14
ASSSRITEAF	TRBJ1-1	TRBV6-5	NA	10
ASSYSPDLNTEAF	TRBJ1-1	TRBV6-5	NA	13
ASGLAHRAGQGFRETQY	TRBJ2-5	TRBV12-5	TRBD1	17
ASSEGQGAGNSPLH	TRBJ1-6	TRBV19	TRBD1	14
ASQAGNTIY	TRBJ1-3	TRBV10-2	NA	9
ASSLGGTGTSGYNEQF	TRBJ2-1	TRBV7-9	TRBD2	16
ASSEGDRFGSHEQY	TRBJ2-7	TRBV6-1	TRBD1	14
ASSYSPGGREKLF	TRBJ1-4	TRBV6-5	TRBD1	13
ASSIDTSSYNEQF	TRBJ2-1	TRBV19	NA	13
ASSLSRTGNIQY	TRBJ2-4	TRBV7-2	TRBD1	12
ASSRTGGEGDTQY	TRBJ2-3	TRBV6-4	TRBD1	13
ASSGRPGLVNNEQF	TRBJ2-1	TRBV6-2/TRBV6-3	TRBD2	14
ASSYGRTSGNEQF	TRBJ2-1	TRBV6-5	TRBD2	13
ASSATGTGGETQY	TRBJ2-5	TRBV11-2	TRBD1	13
ASRTGGNTIY	TRBJ1-3	TRBV5-8	TRBD1	10
ASINRGDRELPEAF	TRBJ1-1	TRBV10-2	TRBD1	14
ASSSRQQGVNTEAF	TRBJ1-1	TRBV5-5	TRBD1	14
ASSEDRAGGETQY	TRBJ2-5	TRBV6-1	NA	13
AISLQGAVGETQY	TRBJ2-5	TRBV10-3	TRBD1	13
ASSLGEGGGYEQY	TRBJ2-7	TRBV7-2	NA	13
ASSFSTYTIY	TRBJ1-3	TRBV11-2	NA	10